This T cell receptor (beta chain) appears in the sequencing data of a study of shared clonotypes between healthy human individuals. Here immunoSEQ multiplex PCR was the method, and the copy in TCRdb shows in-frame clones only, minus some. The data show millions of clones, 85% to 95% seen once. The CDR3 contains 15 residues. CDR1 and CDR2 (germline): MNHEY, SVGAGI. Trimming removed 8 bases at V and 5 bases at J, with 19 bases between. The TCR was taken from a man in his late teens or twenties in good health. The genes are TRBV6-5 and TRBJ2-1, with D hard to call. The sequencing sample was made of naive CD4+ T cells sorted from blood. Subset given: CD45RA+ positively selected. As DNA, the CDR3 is TGTGCCAGCGGTGGGGAATCTTTAGACCACAATGAGCAGTTCTTC. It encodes CASGGESLDHNEQFF.